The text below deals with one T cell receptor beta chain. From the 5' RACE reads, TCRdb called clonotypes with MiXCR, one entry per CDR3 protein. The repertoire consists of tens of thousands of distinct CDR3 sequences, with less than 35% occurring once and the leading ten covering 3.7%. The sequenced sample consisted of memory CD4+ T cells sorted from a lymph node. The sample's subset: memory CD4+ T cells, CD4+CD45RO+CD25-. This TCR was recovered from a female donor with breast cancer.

The CDR3 bases are TGTGCCACCAGTGATTTGAGCGGGGGGGCAATAGATACGCAGTATTTT. As protein: CATSDLSGGAIDTQYF. V is TRBV24-1 and J is TRBJ2-3, with 10 bases aligning to TRBD2. V lost 0 bases to trimming and J lost 5 bases; unmatched junction nucleotides: 4. The V gene's germline CDR1 is KGHDR and CDR2 SFDVKD. CDR3 length: 16 residues.